This entry lists 29 T cell receptor beta chains sequenced from one sample in a study of blood T cell repertoires in COVID-19. Data came from immunoSEQ multiplex PCR; TCRdb stores just in-frame clones and leaves some out. In the table there are approximately 75,000 clones, 75% to 95% of which are singletons. Sequencing was done on a sample of peripheral blood. These receptors all stem from a human donor in a cohort sampled during active COVID-19.

V and J are TRBV2 and TRBJ1-6, with 9 bases that match TRBD1. V shed 6 bases, J shed 0 bases, and the junction held 9 bases outside the gene matches. Germline values: CDR1 SNHLY, CDR2 FYNNEI. The CDR3 totals 18 residues. CDR3 in amino acids: CASRPGQGPLSYNSPLHF. CDR3 DNA: TGTGCCAGCAGGCCGGGACAGGGTCCACTCTCCTATAATTCACCCCTCCACTTT.

This clone was picked up one time. CDR3 sequence: CASSLPSGGGYTF. DNA of the CDR3: TGTGCCAGCAGTTTACCTTCGGGGGGTGGCTACACCTTC. This rearrangement joins TRBV27 to TRBJ1-2; maybe TRBD1 (5 bases). Germline values: CDR1 MNHEY, CDR2 SMNVEV (reference sequence). V gave up 2 bases and J gave up 7 bases, with 11 bases separating them. The CDR3 totals 13 residues.

V and J are TRBV5-1 and TRBJ2-3; TRBD2 aligns across 8 bases. V was clipped by 4 bases and J by 1 base; unmatched bases: 2. CDR3 length equals 14 residues. From germline, CDR1 is SGHRS and CDR2 YFSETQ. CDR3 residues: CASSAAGGTDTQYF. For the CDR3, the DNA is TGCGCCAGCAGCGCAGCGGGGGGCACAGATACGCAGTATTTT. Supplemented by reference TRBV5-1 and TRBJ2-3, the full variable domain reads KAGVTQTPRYLIKTRGQQVTLSCSPISGHRSVSWYQQTPGQGLQFLFEYFSETQRNKGNFPGRFSGRQFSNSRSEMNVSTLELGDSALYLCASSAAGGTDTQYFGPGTRLTVL.

The chain employs TRBV6-1 and TRBJ2-3, with TRBD2 identical over 7 bases. Per the germline V gene, CDR1 is MNHNS and CDR2 is SASEGT. Trimming removed 1 base from V and 3 bases from J; junction bases left unmatched: 7. The CDR3 is 16 amino acids. The CDR3 region has the DNA TGTGCCAGCAGTGAAGGTGGACTAGTCGGTACAGATACGCAGTATTTT. Amino acids: CASSEGGLVGTDTQYF.

The chain is built from TRBV14 and TRBJ2-1, with D perhaps matching TRBD2 (5 bases). The V and J ends lost 4 bases and 7 bases respectively, with 20 bases between them. Germline CDR1 reads SGHDN; CDR2 reads FVKESK. The CDR3 is made up of 16 amino acids. Here the CDR3 DNA reads TGTGCCAGCAGCCTCGGACTGGACCGACCCATAAATGAGCAGTTCTTC. Residues: CASSLGLDRPINEQFF. The whole variable domain, remainder taken from reference TRBV14 and TRBJ2-1, is EAGVTQFPSHSVIEKGQTVTLRCDPISGHDNLYWYRRVMGKEIKFLLHFVKESKQDESGMPNNRFLAERTGGTYSTLKVQPAELEDSGVYFCASSLGLDRPINEQFFGPGTRLTVL.

The chain uses TRBV7-2 and TRBJ2-3; 13 nucleotides line up with TRBD2. The germline CDR1 and CDR2 sequences are SGHTA and FQGNSA. V shed 5 bases and J 3 bases; nucleotides not matched to a gene: 5. The CDR3 length is 16 residues. The CDR3 region is CASSPGLAGATDTQYF. In DNA, the CDR3 is TGTGCCAGCAGCCCTGGACTAGCGGGGGCAACAGATACGCAGTATTTT.

This chain links TRBV19 with TRBJ1-2, with 9 nucleotides matching TRBD1. Trimming removed 6 bases from V and 5 bases from J; junction bases left unmatched: 7. The CDR3 consists of 14 residues. Germline loops: CDR1 LNHDA, CDR2 SQIVND (reference sequence). This CDR3 reads CASSRTGEWYGYTF. CDR3 coding DNA: TGTGCCAGTAGCCGGACAGGGGAGTGGTATGGCTACACCTTC.

This clone has more than one count but fewer than ten. The J gene is TRBJ1-5, the V gene TRBV27; weak D call: TRBD1 (5 bases). The CDR3 contains 15 residues. Trimming shortened V by 2 bases and J by 2 bases, and 10 bases separated the two germline ends. Germline V CDR1 and CDR2: MNHEY, SMNVEV (reference sequence). The CDR3 reads CASSLKGLRNQPQHF. CDR3 coding DNA: TGTGCCAGCAGTTTAAAGGGACTCCGCAATCAGCCCCAGCATTTT.

This clone showed up just a few times. This sequence joins TRBV12-3 or TRBV12-4 and TRBJ2-3, with D possibly matching TRBD2 (5 bases). The V end was cut by 5 bases, the J end by 11 bases, with 11 bases between. The CDR3 has 11 amino acids. The CDR3 loop is CASSQTNRQYF. Written as DNA, the CDR3 is TGTGCCAGCAGTCAGACTAACCGGCAGTATTTT.

The chain carries TRBV2 and TRBJ2-7; 7 bases map to TRBD1. Germline CDR1 and CDR2: SNHLY and FYNNEI. V trimming: 2 bases; J trimming: 2 bases; junction bases outside the gene matches: 0. The CDR3 covers 13 residues. The CDR3 DNA is TGTGCCAGCAGTGAACAGGGGGCCTACGAGCAGTACTTC. Amino acids: CASSEQGAYEQYF.

This clone was detected once. The rearrangement links TRBV25-1 to TRBJ1-5, with no clear D. The CDR3 loop spans 13 amino acids. V shed 3 bases and J shed 2 bases, with 5 bases lying between them. Germline V CDR1 and CDR2: MGHDK, SYGVNS. CDR3 in DNA: TGTGCCAGCAGTGATTCGGGCAATCAGCCCCAGCATTTT. This gives the protein CASSDSGNQPQHF.

The J gene is TRBJ2-7, the V gene TRBV5-1, with TRBD1 matching over 8 bases. V gave up 7 bases and J gave up 2 bases; unmatched junction bases: 11. The length of the CDR3 is 15 residues. Germline CDR1 SGHRS, CDR2 YFSETQ. For the CDR3, the DNA is TGCGCCAGCCAATCGCCGGGACAGGAGCCCTACGAGCAGTACTTC. It codes for CASQSPGQEPYEQYF.

CDR3 DNA sequence: TGTGCCAGCAGCCGTAAGGGGTGGGATGAAGCTTTCTTT. It encodes CASSRKGWDEAFF. This chain joins TRBV3-1 (or the pseudogene TRBV3-2) and TRBJ1-1, with D tentatively TRBD1 (5 bases). Germline loops: CDR1 LGHDT, CDR2 YNNKEL (reference sequence). Trimming removed 4 bases at V and 7 bases at J, with 13 bases between. The CDR3 covers 13 residues.

This clone has a single count. The J gene is TRBJ1-2, the V gene TRBV21-1. TRBV21-1 is reported as a pseudogene. The CDR3 contains 17 residues. CDR3 DNA: TGTGCCAGCAGCAAACCCGGATCTAAGAGGCGGAACTATGGCTACACCTTC. This encodes CASSKPGSKRRNYGYTF.

This clone occurred once. The J gene is TRBJ1-1, the V gene TRBV3-1 (or the pseudogene TRBV3-2); 8 bases map to TRBD1. Germline V CDR1 and CDR2: LGHDT, YNNKEL (reference sequence). The V gene end was trimmed by 0 bases and the J gene end by 0 bases; junction bases not matched to a gene: 3. This CDR3 comprises 16 residues. The DNA of the CDR3 is TGTGCCAGCAGCCAAGATGGGGGACAGGTGAACACTGAAGCTTTCTTT. The encoded protein is CASSQDGGQVNTEAFF.

The V and J genes are TRBV18 and TRBJ1-6, with TRBD1 identical over 7 bases. The trim removed 3 bases at V and 7 bases at J, leaving 6 bases unmatched. CDR3 length equals 15 residues. Germline values: CDR1 KGHSH, CDR2 LQKENI. CDR3 sequence (DNA): TGTGCCAGCTCACCGGCCGGGACAGCCAATTCACCCCTCCACTTT. It yields the protein CASSPAGTANSPLHF.

The J gene is TRBJ2-1, the V gene TRBV18; unclear D gene. The CDR3 runs to 13 residues. Germline V gene data show CDR1 as KGHSH and CDR2 as LQKENI. V lost 3 bases, J lost 7 bases, and 10 bases lay in between. The CDR3 spells CASSPVELNEQFF. DNA of the CDR3: TGTGCCAGCTCACCGGTCGAGTTGAATGAGCAGTTCTTC.

The gene calls are TRBV11-3 and TRBJ2-3; D is possibly TRBD1 (5 bases). Per germline, CDR1 SGHNT and CDR2 YENEEA. CDR3 size: 13 residues. V lost 7 bases and J 2 bases, leaving 10 bases between the germline ends. Here the CDR3 DNA reads TGTGCCAGCAAGAAGGGGATCACAGATACGCAGTATTTT. This translates into CASKKGITDTQYF.

The rearrangement uses TRBV6-6 and TRBJ2-1, with D maybe TRBD2 (6 bases). V was shortened by 6 bases and J by 6 bases, with 9 bases between the two germline ends. The germline V gene encodes CDR1 MNHNY and CDR2 SVGAGI (reference sequence). The CDR3 covers 12 residues. CDR3 residues: CASSNGGNEQFF. The CDR3, as DNA: TGTGCCAGCAGCAACGGGGGCAATGAGCAGTTCTTC.

This clone was seen just once. The CDR3 coding sequence is TGCGCCAGCAGCCAGCATAGGGGGGATACGCAGTATTTT. It is translated as CASSQHRGDTQYF. The chain links TRBV4-1 to TRBJ2-3, with a weak D call TRBD1 (6 bases). Germline CDR1 is MGHRA and CDR2 is YSYEKL. The CDR3 is 13 amino acids. V was shortened by 3 bases and J by 6 bases, with 10 bases between the two germline ends.

This clone was detected only a few times. This chain connects TRBV10-3 to TRBJ1-1; unclear D gene. The length of the CDR3 is 13 residues. V lost 3 bases to trimming and J lost 0 bases, with 5 bases between them. Germline V lookup: CDR1 ENHRY, CDR2 SYGVKD. The CDR3 bases are TGTGCCATCAGTGACGGGATGAACACTGAAGCTTTCTTT. Its protein is CAISDGMNTEAFF.

The V call is TRBV4-1, the J call TRBJ1-2, with 7 bases matching TRBD1. Trimming at V came to 3 bases and at J to 8 bases, leaving 12 bases not matched to a gene. The CDR3 length is 15 residues. Germline values: CDR1 MGHRA, CDR2 YSYEKL. CDR3 nucleotide sequence: TGCGCCAGCAGCCAGGAGAGGGGGCTTCAGGGAGGCTACACCTTC. It translates to CASSQERGLQGGYTF.

V is TRBV5-4 and J is TRBJ1-1, with D hard to call. The CDR3 sequence is 14 residues long. Trimming left V 0 bases short and J 2 bases short, with 8 bases between. Germline V gene data show CDR1 as SGHNT and CDR2 as YYREEE (reference sequence). CDR3 nucleotides: TGTGCCAGCAGCTTGGAGATACATAACACTGAAGCTTTCTTT. This translates into CASSLEIHNTEAFF.

The chain combines TRBV3-1 (or the pseudogene TRBV3-2) with TRBJ2-5, with 8 nucleotides matching TRBD2. The ends lost 2 bases at V and 7 bases at J; junction bases unmatched: 9. The CDR3 contains 15 residues. Germline V gene sequence: CDR1 LGHDT, CDR2 YNNKEL (reference sequence). The CDR3 DNA reads TGTGCCAGCAGCCAAAGGCCCCGGGGGGGCGGGACCCAGTACTTC. Its protein is CASSQRPRGGGTQYF.

This chain uses TRBV2 with TRBJ1-1; D might be TRBD1 (6 bases). Trimming took 8 bases from V and 8 from J, leaving 18 bases between them. The CDR3 loop spans 13 amino acids. CDR1 and CDR2 (germline): SNHLY, FYNNEI. The CDR3 coding sequence is TGTGCCAGCCAAGTGAGGGGGAATTTGGAAGCTTTCTTT. This codes for CASQVRGNLEAFF. Using reference TRBV2 and TRBJ1-1 for the parts outside the CDR3, the full variable domain is EPEVTQTPSHQVTQMGQEVILRCVPISNHLYFYWYRQILGQKVEFLVSFYNNEISEKSEIFDDQFSVERPDGSNFTLKIRSTKLEDSAMYFCASQVRGNLEAFFGQGTRLTVV.

V is TRBV30 and J is TRBJ2-1; TRBD2 agrees at 9 bases. Per germline, CDR1 GTSNPN and CDR2 SVGIG (reference sequence). V trimming: 3 bases; J trimming: 4 bases; junction bases outside the gene matches: 7. The CDR3 has 15 residues. This chain's CDR3 is CAWRGAGGPYNEQFF. CDR3 coding DNA: TGTGCCTGGAGGGGGGCGGGGGGGCCTTACAATGAGCAGTTCTTC. Using reference TRBV30 and TRBJ2-1 for the parts outside the CDR3, the full variable domain is SQTIHQWPATLVQPVGSPLSLECTVEGTSNPNLYWYRQAAGRGLQLLFYSVGIGQISSEVPQNLSASRPQDRQFILSSKKLLLSDSGFYLCAWRGAGGPYNEQFFGPGTRLTVL.

This chain connects TRBV10-3 to TRBJ2-5; 12 nucleotides line up with TRBD2. The CDR3 is 16 residues long. V lost 6 bases and J lost 0; bases outside the gene matches: 5. In germline, CDR1 is ENHRY, CDR2 SYGVKD. CDR3 region: CAIRRTSGDNQETQYF. CDR3 in DNA: TGTGCCATCAGGCGGACTAGCGGGGACAACCAAGAGACCCAGTACTTC.

The chain carries TRBV3-1 (or the pseudogene TRBV3-2) and TRBJ1-2; TRBD1 matches at 7 bases. Germline CDR1 reads LGHDT; CDR2 reads YNNKEL (reference sequence). V shed 2 bases, J shed 6 bases, and the junction held 9 bases outside the gene matches. This CDR3 spans 15 amino acids. The CDR3 DNA follows: TGTGCCAGCAGCCAAAGGGAGACAGGGTGTCATGGCTACACCTTC. This translates into CASSQRETGCHGYTF.

This clone was recorded only once. The genes are TRBV12-3 or TRBV12-4 and TRBJ2-1; unclear D gene. The CDR3 length is 11 residues. Trimming pared 5 bases from V and 7 bases from J, leaving 6 bases between. The CDR3: CASSPRNEQFF. CDR3 DNA sequence: TGTGCCAGCAGTCCCCGGAATGAGCAGTTCTTC.